The rows below give T cell receptor beta chains drawn from one sample of a study of shared clonotypes between healthy human individuals. Sequenced by immunoSEQ multiplex PCR; TCRdb stores in-frame clones only, minus some. In the table there are about 460,000 clones, approximately 77% of which are singletons. Sample: PBMCs. These TCRs come from a woman in her thirties or forties in good health. Some clones in this sample may be carry-over from other donors' samples. CDR3s include the opening cysteine and the closing phenylalanine or tryptophan. Some rows have no size entry. The others give once, few or many, or a class for an expanded clone.

few	13	TRBV7-7	TRBJ2-5	CASSKQGKETQYF
.	14	TRBV18	TRBJ2-7	CASSPARDSYEQYF
.	15	TRBV5-1	TRBJ2-7	CASSSGTPGSYEQYF
.	15	TRBV5-6	TRBJ1-1	CASSAATGGNTEAFF
.	16	TRBV5-1	TRBJ2-2	CASSPGLAVNTGELFF
.	14	TRBV28	TRBJ2-3	CASSLIDGTDTQYF
.	13	TRBV19	TRBJ1-2	CASTPRVSSGYTF
.	11	TRBV10-3	TRBJ2-7	CAIRQTYEQYF
.	13	TRBV2	TRBJ2-2	CASSDHPTGELFF
.	14	TRBV29-1	TRBJ2-7	CSVGASGDSYEQYF
.	17	TRBV5-4	TRBJ2-3	CASSWGASGGGTDTQYF
.	15	TRBV5-1	TRBJ2-1	CASSLGVGRPAEQFF
.	13	TRBV6-1	TRBJ1-5	CASSEDRGQPQHF
.	19	TRBV28	TRBJ2-7	CASSSTSGSKESMTYEQYF
.	16	TRBV4-2	TRBJ2-1	CASSQVATSAENEQFF
.	15	TRBV4-1	TRBJ1-5	CASSQETGTTQPQHF
.	17	TRBV11-2	TRBJ2-6	CASSRGNSLSGANVLTF
.	17	TRBV19	TRBJ2-7	CASSIRPSGRTPYEQYF
.	13	TRBV6-6	TRBJ1-1	CATSDGEGTEAFF
.	15	TRBV6-5	TRBJ2-3	CATTNRDGGTDTQYF
.	15	TRBV2	TRBJ1-4	CASTKDKLANEKLFF